The sequence of this TCR beta chain was determined in a study of neurological immune-mediated disorders. About the research overall: Disease course was recorded as relapsing-remitting for about 31 and secondary progressive for about 8.5% of the 34 multiple sclerosis patients. Study results and limitations: The level of TCR clonal expansion was highest in patients with HTLV-1-associated myelopathy and lowest in multiple sclerosis, where it fell below the level seen in healthy controls.

At least ten counts were recorded for this clonotype. Its specificity is unknown. The cDNA was synthesized by 5'RACE incorporating 10-nucleotide random UMIs. TCRdb redid the calling of the 5' RACE reads with MiXCR, one entry per CDR3 protein. The sample records tens of thousands of distinct CDR3 sequences, less than 5.5% being singletons. CDR1 and CDR2 from the germline V gene are SGHVS and FNYEAQ. CDR3 length: 12 residues. Trimming removed 3 bases at V and 7 bases at J, with 7 bases between. Sequencing input: PBMCs. The J gene is TRBJ2-1, the V gene TRBV7-6; the D is unclear. The sequence was obtained from a man younger than 40 with multiple sclerosis. The CDR3, as DNA: TGTGCCAGCAGCTTGGGGATAAATGAGCAGTTCTTC. Its protein is CASSLGINEQFF.